This record covers a single T cell receptor (beta chain). These data come from a study of cytomegalovirus exposure and HLA in healthy donors. The PCR contained 60 Vbeta and 13 Jbeta primers. Using immunoSEQ multiplex PCR, the repertoire was profiled, and TCRdb retains in-frame clones only, with some absent. In the table there are more than 95,000 clones, 78% of which are singletons. The sequenced sample consisted of PBMCs. This clonotype was sampled from a man between 25 and 39 years old in good health and CMV-seronegative.

In DNA form, the CDR3 reads TGTGCCAGTAGTATAAACAGGGTAGATACGCAGTATTTT. Its translation is CASSINRVDTQYF. This chain joins TRBV19 and TRBJ2-3; D possibly corresponds to TRBD1 (6 bases). The V end lost 2 bases, the J end lost 5 bases, and 8 bases lay between the germline ends. The CDR3 totals 13 residues. Germline V gene data show CDR1 as LNHDA and CDR2 as SQIVND (reference sequence).